In this sample, the clone carrying this T cell receptor (beta chain) turned up many times. No cell sorting was done before RNA was extracted from the tissue. The library came from three nested PCR rounds adapted from ARM-PCR protocols. TCRdb re-called the multiplex PCR reads with MiXCR, one entry per CDR3 protein. The table shows around 120,000 distinct CDR3 sequences, with about 66% occurring only once. The CDR3 is 14 amino acids. Germline V gene sequence: CDR1 SGHRS, CDR2 YFSETQ. J gave up 3 bases and V 4 bases, and 4 bases lay outside the gene matches. The data stem from a study of tumor and adjacent non-tumor tissue in lung cancer.

The TCR was taken from a man aged 30-40 years with non-small cell lung cancer. V is TRBV5-1 and J is TRBJ1-2, with 9 bases matching TRBD1. Sequenced: lung tumor tissue. For the CDR3, the DNA is TGCGCCAGCAGCGAGACAGGGGGGGACTATGGCTACACCTTC. Amino acids: CASSETGGDYGYTF.